This paragraph reports one T cell receptor beta chain. Its antigen is unknown. Using a few donor pairs, the authors sequenced unstimulated naive, memory, effector memory and TEMRA subsets. The record originates from a study of siplizumab effects on memory and regulatory T cells. There are 13 residues in the CDR3. The V gene lost 0 bases and the J gene lost 7 bases, with 6 bases spanning the gap. The V gene's germline CDR1 is SGHAT and CDR2 FQNNGV. General study points: Naive versus memory phenotype went unassigned for roughly 80-96% of proliferating CD4+ or CD8+ clones. Memory cells seemed less diverse than naive T cells, which seemed major alloresponse contributors.

Assaying covered about 99,000 TCR templates per sample. Profiled with immunoSEQ multiplex PCR; TCRdb holds only in-frame clones, not every one. Of roughly 62,000 clones in the sample, approximately 79% were seen once. The V and J genes are TRBV11-2 and TRBJ1-4; D unclear. The sequence was collected from a human donor in good health. Material: memory CD4+ T cells sorted from blood. The DNA for the CDR3 is TGTGCCAGCAGCTTAGATCGTGCTGAAAAACTGTTTTTT. Protein sequence: CASSLDRAEKLFF.